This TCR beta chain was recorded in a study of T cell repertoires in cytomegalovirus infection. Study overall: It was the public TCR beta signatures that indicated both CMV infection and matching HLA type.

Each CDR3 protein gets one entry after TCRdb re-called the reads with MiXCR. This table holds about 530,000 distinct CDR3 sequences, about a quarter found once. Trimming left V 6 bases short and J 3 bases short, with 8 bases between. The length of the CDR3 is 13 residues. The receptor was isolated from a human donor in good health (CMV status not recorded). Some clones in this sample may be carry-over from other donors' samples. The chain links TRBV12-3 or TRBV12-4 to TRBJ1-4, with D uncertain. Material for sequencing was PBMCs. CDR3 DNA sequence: TGTGCCAGCAGGGTACCATCTAATGAAAAACTGTTTTTT. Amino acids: CASRVPSNEKLFF.